These 27 T cell receptor beta chains originate from one sample sequenced in a study of OX40 agonist ivuxolimab in advanced cancers. Method: immunoSEQ multiplex PCR; TCRdb's copy keeps in-frame clones and lacks some. Counted here are tens of thousands of clones, roughly nine tenths occurring once; the ten biggest clones make up roughly an eighth. Sequenced material: CD4+ or CD8+ T cells sorted from blood, taken in a trial of the OX40 agonist ivuxolimab. Receptors were obtained from an adult with an advanced solid tumor such as melanoma, head and neck, liver or kidney cancer.

This clone was found a few times. The chain has TRBV19 and TRBJ1-5; possible D gene TRBD1, 5 bases. V shed 5 bases and J shed 3 bases, with 11 bases lying between them. This CDR3 comprises 14 residues. Germline V gives CDR1 LNHDA, CDR2 SQIVND (reference sequence). This CDR3 is CASSLLGTNQPQHF. For the CDR3, the DNA is TGTGCCAGTAGTCTTTTAGGGACCAATCAGCCCCAGCATTTT.

The rearrangement joins TRBV5-4 to TRBJ1-4; TRBD1 might be the D (5 bases). CDR1 SGHNT and CDR2 YYREEE come from the germline V gene (reference sequence). V shed 4 bases and J shed 3 bases, with 16 bases lying between them. The CDR3 loop spans 16 amino acids. In nucleotides, the CDR3 is TGTGCCAGCAGCCCCTCCGGGACCAGCCCTAATGAAAAACTGTTTTTT. Translation: CASSPSGTSPNEKLFF.

The chain employs TRBV27 and TRBJ2-1; no clear D gene. Germline V gene lookup returns CDR1 MNHEY and CDR2 SMNVEV (reference sequence). V was trimmed by 4 bases and J by 2 bases, leaving 18 bases between them. The CDR3 is 17 residues long. The CDR3 DNA sequence: TGTGCCAGCAGTTCCCTAGGTCCCGACGGACCCTACAATGAGCAGTTCTTC. This sequence encodes CASSSLGPDGPYNEQFF.

J is TRBJ2-7 and V is TRBV5-5; D unresolved. The CDR3 totals 13 residues. V was trimmed by 1 base and J by 2 bases, leaving 7 bases between them. Germline values: CDR1 SGHKS, CDR2 YYEKEE (reference sequence). The CDR3 region is CASSLFGTYEQYF. CDR3 sequence (DNA): TGTGCCAGCAGCTTGTTCGGCACCTACGAGCAGTACTTC.

This sequence joins TRBV6-4 and TRBJ1-5, with a possible D match to TRBD1 (6 bases). The V gene lost 4 bases and the J gene lost 0 bases, with 25 bases spanning the gap. There are 20 residues in the CDR3. Per germline, CDR1 MRHNA and CDR2 SNTAGT. CDR3 region: CASSGQKGRYTGYSNQPQHF. As DNA, the CDR3 is TGTGCCAGCAGTGGTCAGAAAGGGCGGTACACAGGGTATAGCAATCAGCCCCAGCATTTT.

V is TRBV5-1 and J is TRBJ2-7, with D hard to call. The germline gives CDR1 SGHRS, CDR2 YFSETQ. Trimming took off 1 base at V and 6 bases at J, with 11 bases between the two ends. This CDR3 spans 13 amino acids. The CDR3 here is CASSLRDRGEQYF. The CDR3 coding sequence is TGCGCCAGCAGCTTGAGGGATAGAGGCGAGCAGTACTTC.

The chain joins TRBV27 to TRBJ2-7; the D gene is possibly TRBD2 (6 bases). The germline gives CDR1 MNHEY, CDR2 SMNVEV (reference sequence). Trimming cost V 2 bases and J 6 bases, with 14 bases left between them. The CDR3 is 14 amino acids. CDR3 sequence (DNA): TGTGCCAGCAGTTTAAGGAGGGAATGGGGCGAGCAGTACTTC. Its protein product is CASSLRREWGEQYF.

The chain links TRBV10-3 to TRBJ1-2; D gene unclear. The CDR3 runs 11 residues. Germline V gives CDR1 ENHRY, CDR2 SYGVKD. Trimming shortened V by 2 bases and J by 7 bases, and 5 bases separated the two germline ends. The CDR3 protein is CAISEGRGYTF. CDR3 DNA sequence: TGTGCCATCAGTGAGGGACGTGGCTACACCTTC.

The chain joins TRBV7-9 to TRBJ2-5; D gene ambiguous. The germline V gene encodes CDR1 SEHNR and CDR2 FQNEAQ (reference sequence). V shed 7 bases and J shed 0 bases, with 6 bases lying between them. The CDR3 is 12 residues long. In DNA form, the CDR3 reads TGTGCCAGCACTGCGGACCAAGAGACCCAGTACTTC. It encodes CASTADQETQYF.

The chain carries TRBV5-1 and TRBJ1-4, with a tentative D call TRBD1 (5 bases). The CDR3 spans 14 residues. Per the germline V gene, CDR1 is SGHRS and CDR2 is YFSETQ. Trimming stripped 7 bases from V and 0 bases from J, with 10 bases between. The DNA for the CDR3 is TGCGCCAGCGCCACAGGATCAACTAATGAAAAACTGTTTTTT. Its protein is CASATGSTNEKLFF.

The V and J genes are TRBV5-1 and TRBJ2-7; 11 bases map to TRBD1. V shed 4 bases, J shed 6 bases, and the junction held 6 bases outside the gene matches. Germline V gene lookup returns CDR1 SGHRS and CDR2 YFSETQ. This CDR3 is 14 amino acids long. Written as DNA, the CDR3 is TGCGCCAGCAGCCTAAGGACAGGGGGCGTCGAGCAGTACTTC. This codes for CASSLRTGGVEQYF.

The chain uses TRBV6-6 and TRBJ2-1; D uncertain. The germline V gene encodes CDR1 MNHNY and CDR2 SVGAGI (reference sequence). The CDR3 spans 13 residues. The V end lost 8 bases, the J end lost 1 base, and 9 bases lay between the germline ends. The CDR3 DNA follows: TGTGCCAGCTCGAGTGGGTCCTACAATGAGCAGTTCTTC. Its translation is CASSSGSYNEQFF.

The CDR3 sequence: CASSPMSGRDRNEQFF. CDR3 in DNA: TGTGCCAGCAGCCCGATGAGCGGGAGGGATAGGAATGAGCAGTTCTTC. The J gene is TRBJ2-1, the V gene TRBV7-3; 10 bases fit TRBD2. The trim removed 5 bases at V and 7 bases at J, leaving 11 bases unmatched. The germline gives CDR1 SGHTA, CDR2 FQGTGA. The CDR3 extends over 16 amino acids. The entire variable domain, with the rest obtained from reference TRBV7-3 and TRBJ2-1, is as follows: GAGVSQTPSNKVTEKGKYVELRCDPISGHTALYWYRQSLGQGPEFLIYFQGTGAADDSGLPNDRFFAVRPEGSVSTLKIQRTERGDSAVYLCASSPMSGRDRNEQFFGPGTRLTVL.

As concerns this clone: The junction departs from germline at one end; a sequencing error may be responsible. J is TRBJ2-3 and V is TRBV9; 10 bases fit TRBD2. This CDR3 region has 13 residues. Germline lookup yields CDR1 SGDLS and CDR2 YYNGEE. The CDR3 loop reads CASSAGEGLARDF. CDR3 in DNA: TGTGCCAGCAGCGCGGGGGAGGGACTAGCGAGGGATTTT.

This clone was observed once. The rearrangement links TRBV29-1 to TRBJ2-3, with a possible D match to TRBD2 (6 bases). The CDR3 has 15 amino acids. V lost 7 bases and J 2 bases, leaving 19 bases between the germline ends. CDR1 SQVTM and CDR2 ANQGSEA come from the germline V gene. As DNA, the CDR3 is TGCAGCGCAAACATCCACGGGAGCCCCACAGATACGCAGTATTTT. Its translation: CSANIHGSPTDTQYF.

The chain couples TRBV7-6 to TRBJ2-1; D is perhaps TRBD2 (6 bases). V was pared by 4 bases and J by 10 bases, with 11 bases between. The CDR3 has 12 residues. Germline-derived CDR1 and CDR2 are SGHVS and FNYEAQ. The CDR3 sequence: CASSYTEGEQFF. For the CDR3, the DNA is TGTGCCAGCAGCTATACGGAGGGGGAGCAGTTCTTC.

In this sample, this clone turned up once. A junction end diverges from the germline sequence, so it may reflect a read error. CDR3 residues: CASSLSKASTDTQYF. As DNA, the CDR3 is TGTGCTAGCAGCTTATCGAAAGCTAGCACAGATACGCAGTATTTT. The genes are TRBV7-7 and TRBJ2-3; D is unclear. The germline gives CDR1 SSHAT, CDR2 FNYEAQ (reference sequence). The length of the CDR3 is 15 residues.

The J gene is TRBJ2-3, the V gene TRBV6-6; D may correspond to TRBD1 or TRBD2 (5 bases each). The CDR3 consists of 14 residues. Germline V gives CDR1 MNHNY, CDR2 SVGAGI (reference sequence). V was shortened by 4 bases and J by 3 bases, with 11 bases between the two germline ends. The CDR3 is CASSWDQETDTQYF. The CDR3 DNA is TGTGCCAGCAGTTGGGACCAAGAGACAGATACGCAGTATTTT.

This clone showed up just once. The rearrangement joins TRBV6-5 to TRBJ2-5; D may be TRBD2 (5 bases). The CDR3 totals 13 residues. Trimming shortened V by 5 bases and J by 4 bases, and 11 bases separated the two germline ends. Germline CDR1 and CDR2: MNHEY and SVGAGI. CDR3 protein: CASSADLVETQYF. CDR3 bases: TGTGCCAGCAGTGCGGACTTGGTAGAGACCCAGTACTTC.

This clone was picked up one time. The V gene is TRBV5-4, the J gene TRBJ2-1, with D perhaps matching TRBD2 (6 bases). Germline CDR1 reads SGHNT; CDR2 reads YYREEE (reference sequence). The ends were cut back, 7 bases at V and 7 bases at J, with 12 bases in the middle. CDR3 length: 12 residues. The CDR3 loop is CASSSGVNEQFF. The DNA for the CDR3 is TGTGCCAGCTCCTCGGGAGTAAATGAGCAGTTCTTC.

The chain couples TRBV2 to TRBJ2-5; the D gene could be TRBD1 or TRBD2 (5 bases each). The germline V gene encodes CDR1 SNHLY and CDR2 FYNNEI. The CDR3 runs 13 residues. Deletions cut 6 bases from V and 2 bases from J, with 10 bases between. The CDR3: CASSGTSQETQYF. CDR3 sequence (DNA): TGTGCCAGCAGCGGGACGTCTCAAGAGACCCAGTACTTC.

This chain links TRBV9 with TRBJ2-3, with no clear D. Trimming left V 0 bases short and J 7 bases short, with 3 bases between. Germline V gene data show CDR1 as SGDLS and CDR2 as YYNGEE. The CDR3 sequence is 11 residues long. CDR3 bases: TGTGCCAGCAGCGTAGCAAATACGCAGTATTTT. Its protein is CASSVANTQYF.

This rearrangement joins TRBV4-3 to TRBJ2-7; D unclear. Trimming removed 1 base from V and 3 bases from J, with 13 bases in between. The CDR3 is 15 residues long. Germline V gives CDR1 LGHNA, CDR2 YSLEER. The CDR3 DNA reads as TGCGCCAGCAGCCAAGCTCCCGTTAGTGGCTACGAGCAGTACTTC. Translating gives CASSQAPVSGYEQYF.

The chain links TRBV6-5 to TRBJ1-2; 7 nucleotides match TRBD1. Trimming removed 8 bases from V and 4 bases from J; junction bases left unmatched: 7. The CDR3 length is 13 residues. Germline assignment: CDR1 MNHEY and CDR2 SVGAGI. DNA of the CDR3: TGTGCCAGCTATGGGACAGACCTCTATGGCTACACCTTC. As protein: CASYGTDLYGYTF.

V is TRBV7-9 and J is TRBJ2-1, with D perhaps TRBD2 (7 bases). The germline CDR1 and CDR2 sequences are SEHNR and FQNEAQ (reference sequence). The CDR3 covers 15 residues. Trimming removed 2 bases at V and 4 bases at J, with 12 bases between. The CDR3 is CASSLRGGLYNEQFF. CDR3 nucleotide sequence: TGTGCCAGCAGCTTAAGGGGGGGACTTTACAATGAGCAGTTCTTC.

The genes are TRBV2 and TRBJ2-7; TRBD1 matches at 7 bases. Trimming took 7 bases from V and 2 from J; bases not matched to a gene: 8. This CDR3 comprises 14 residues. The V gene's germline CDR1 is SNHLY and CDR2 FYNNEI. This chain's CDR3 is CASNKQGLTYEQYF. CDR3 sequence (DNA): TGTGCCAGCAACAAACAGGGGCTAACCTACGAGCAGTACTTC. The full variable domain, completed using reference TRBV2 and TRBJ2-7, is EPEVTQTPSHQVTQMGQEVILRCVPISNHLYFYWYRQILGQKVEFLVSFYNNEISEKSEIFDDQFSVERPDGSNFTLKIRSTKLEDSAMYFCASNKQGLTYEQYFGPGTRLTVT.

This clone was recorded a few times. The chain employs TRBV5-5 and TRBJ1-5; D unclear. The germline V gene has CDR1 SGHKS and CDR2 YYEKEE (reference sequence). There are 13 residues in the CDR3. Trimming cost V 5 bases and J 0 bases, with 6 bases left between them. CDR3 sequence reads: CASSFHSNQPQHF. The CDR3 DNA follows: TGTGCCAGCAGTTTCCATAGCAATCAGCCCCAGCATTTT.